This TCR beta chain emerged from a study of blood T cell repertoires in COVID-19. Overall study context: Acute and convalescent COVID-19 samples came from the United States, Italy and Spain.

In the study's own analysis: How many nucleated cells were present was estimated from reference gene primer amplification. The repertoire was sequenced with immunoSEQ multiplex PCR; TCRdb's copy has only in-frame clones and lacks some. V and J calls and clone size come straight from that table; D and trimming were deduced from the DNA. The table has approximately 140,000 clones, over 75% seen once. The germline V gene encodes CDR1 DFQATT and CDR2 SNEGSKA (reference sequence). The CDR3 is made up of 11 amino acids. The ends were cut back, 2 bases at V and 5 bases at J, with 6 bases in the middle. This clone was observed a single time.

Sequenced material: peripheral blood. The chain is built from TRBV20-1 and TRBJ1-1; D is ambiguous. This receptor was taken from a man aged 55 to 70 with active or convalescent COVID-19. The CDR3 coding sequence is TGCAGTGCTAGACTAAGAACTGAAGCTTTCTTT. Its translation is CSARLRTEAFF.